This T cell receptor beta chain was sequenced for a study of OX40 agonist ivuxolimab in advanced cancers. Study-wide context: The study treated patients with ivuxolimab, an agonistic anti-OX40 (CD134) antibody.

Comments on this clone: Its target is not known.

The CDR3 runs 15 residues. The germline V gene has CDR1 SGHRS and CDR2 YFSETQ. V lost 6 bases, J lost 2 bases, and 15 bases lay in between. Findings and caveats of the study: Within 6 weeks, CD4+ and CD8+ blood T cells expanded clonally at 0.1 to 3.0 mg/kg.

The repertoire was sequenced with immunoSEQ multiplex PCR; TCRdb's copy has only in-frame clones and lacks some. The sample has 50,000 or so clones, approximately 78% seen once. Specimen: CD4+ or CD8+ T cells sorted from blood, collected in a trial of the OX40 agonist ivuxolimab. This receptor was identified in an adult with an advanced solid tumor such as melanoma, head and neck, liver or kidney cancer. J is TRBJ2-1 and V is TRBV5-1, with D tentatively TRBD2 (6 bases). The CDR3 DNA sequence: TGCGCCAGCAATGGCGGGGCGACAGCCTACAATGAGCAGTTCTTC. Translation gives CASNGGATAYNEQFF.